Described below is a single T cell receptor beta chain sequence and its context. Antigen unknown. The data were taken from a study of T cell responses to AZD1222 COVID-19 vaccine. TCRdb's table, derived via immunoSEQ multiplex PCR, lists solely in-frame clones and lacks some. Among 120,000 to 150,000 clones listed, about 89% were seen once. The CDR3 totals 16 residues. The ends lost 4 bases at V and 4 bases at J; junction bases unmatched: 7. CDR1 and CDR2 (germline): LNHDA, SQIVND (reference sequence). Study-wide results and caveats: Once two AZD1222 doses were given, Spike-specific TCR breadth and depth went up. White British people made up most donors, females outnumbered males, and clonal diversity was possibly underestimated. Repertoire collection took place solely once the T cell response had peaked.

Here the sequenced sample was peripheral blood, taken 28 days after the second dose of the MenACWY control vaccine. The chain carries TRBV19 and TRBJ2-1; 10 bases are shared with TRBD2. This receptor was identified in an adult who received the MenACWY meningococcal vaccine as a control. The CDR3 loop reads CASSTLAGVVYNEQFF. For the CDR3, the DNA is TGTGCCAGTAGTACCCTAGCGGGGGTGGTATACAATGAGCAGTTCTTC.